One sample yielded the 24 T cell receptor beta chains listed below, sequenced in a study of blood T cells in healthy people across ages. A sample-barcoded 5' primer and a J-beta primer mix were used in a second PCR of about 7 to 12 cycles. TCRdb reanalysed the 5' RACE reads using MiXCR and keeps one entry per CDR3 protein. This sample yields roughly 700,000 distinct CDR3 sequences, of which approximately 50% are seen a single time; about 32% belongs to the top ten. What was sequenced was blood. The receptors stem from a woman in her fifties or sixties in good health.

The rearrangement joins TRBV29-1 to TRBJ1-1; D ambiguous. Germline loops: CDR1 SQVTM, CDR2 ANQGSEA. V was trimmed by 6 bases and J by 2 bases, leaving 13 bases between them. CDR3 length: 13 amino acids. The CDR3 bases are TGCAGCGTCGCGGTAGGGCCCAACACTGAAGCTTTCTTT. This encodes CSVAVGPNTEAFF.

This clonotype was counted a single time. The CDR3 sequence: CASSPSLGGASYEQYF. The CDR3 DNA follows: TGCGCCAGCAGCCCCAGCCTGGGGGGGGCTTCCTACGAGCAGTACTTC. This sequence joins TRBV5-1 and TRBJ2-7, with a weak D call TRBD2 (7 bases). The V end lost 4 bases, the J end lost 1 base, and 18 bases lay between the germline ends. The CDR3 is made up of 16 amino acids. CDR1 and CDR2 from the germline V gene are SGHRS and YFSETQ.

This clonotype has a handful of counts. Being one base from a much bigger clone, this may be a read error. This chain uses TRBV29-1 with TRBJ2-7, with TRBD1 identical over 11 bases. From germline, CDR1 is SQVTM and CDR2 ANQGSEA. V gave up 1 base and J gave up 8 bases; unmatched junction bases: 7. The CDR3 is 14 residues long. DNA for the CDR3: TGCAGCGTTGAAGGGACAGGGGGCGGTTGCCAGCAGTACTTC. As protein: CSVEGTGGGCQQYF.

This clonotype has a single count. The V call is TRBV18, the J call TRBJ2-1; 14 nucleotides match TRBD2. Germline-derived CDR1 and CDR2 are KGHSH and LQKENI. V was pared by 6 bases and J by 6 bases, with 10 bases of the junction left unmatched. The CDR3 consists of 17 residues. CDR3 loop: CASSPQGTSGSTNEQFF. Written as DNA, the CDR3 is TGTGCCAGCTCCCCTCAAGGGACTAGCGGGAGTACCAATGAGCAGTTCTTC. The complete variable domain, with remaining parts taken from reference TRBV18 and TRBJ2-1, reads NAGVMQNPRHLVRRRGQEARLRCSPMKGHSHVYWYRQLPEEGLKFMVYLQKENIIDESGMPKERFSAEFPKEGPSILRIQQVVRGDSAAYFCASSPQGTSGSTNEQFFGPGTRLTVL.

The CDR3 sequence: CASAEGTGVSTDTQYF. The CDR3 bases are TGCGCCAGCGCGGAGGGTACAGGGGTTTCCACAGATACGCAGTATTTT. The V and J genes are TRBV5-1 and TRBJ2-3, with a weak D call TRBD1 (7 bases). V was clipped by 7 bases and J by 2 bases, with 20 bases between them. This CDR3 has 16 amino acids. The germline V gene encodes CDR1 SGHRS and CDR2 YFSETQ. Full variable domain (missing parts from reference TRBV5-1 and TRBJ2-3): KAGVTQTPRYLIKTRGQQVTLSCSPISGHRSVSWYQQTPGQGLQFLFEYFSETQRNKGNFPGRFSGRQFSNSRSEMNVSTLELGDSALYLCASAEGTGVSTDTQYFGPGTRLTVL.

The rearrangement uses TRBV5-1 and TRBJ2-1; perhaps TRBD2 as D (6 bases). V was pared by 1 base and J by 5 bases, with 31 bases between. The CDR3 totals 21 residues. Germline V lookup: CDR1 SGHRS, CDR2 YFSETQ. CDR3 sequence reads: CASSLFTSNVLGLSLNNEQFF. The CDR3 coding sequence is TGCGCCAGCAGCTTGTTCACATCGAACGTCCTAGGACTATCACTGAACAATGAGCAGTTCTTC. The full variable domain, with the rest looked up from reference TRBV5-1 and TRBJ2-1, is KAGVTQTPRYLIKTRGQQVTLSCSPISGHRSVSWYQQTPGQGLQFLFEYFSETQRNKGNFPGRFSGRQFSNSRSEMNVSTLELGDSALYLCASSLFTSNVLGLSLNNEQFFGPGTRLTVL.

This clonotype has a count of ten or more. The J gene is TRBJ2-5, the V gene TRBV24-1; D unclear. The CDR3 has 15 amino acids. The V gene lost 0 bases and the J gene lost 0 bases, with 7 bases spanning the gap. Germline lookup yields CDR1 KGHDR and CDR2 SFDVKD. The CDR3 sequence: CATSDLAADQETQYF. For the CDR3, the DNA is TGTGCCACCAGTGATTTGGCGGCAGACCAAGAGACCCAGTACTTC.

The chain joins TRBV6-6 to TRBJ1-2; 7 bases match TRBD1. CDR1 MNHNY and CDR2 SVGAGI come from the germline V gene (reference sequence). The CDR3 loop spans 13 amino acids. V lost 5 bases, J lost 5 bases, and 5 bases stayed unmatched. In DNA form, the CDR3 reads TGTGCCAGCAGTAGGGACAGCCAGTATGGCTACACCTTC. Its translation is CASSRDSQYGYTF.

This clonotype occurred once. This rearrangement joins TRBV27 to TRBJ1-6, with D possibly matching TRBD1 (6 bases). The V gene lost 3 bases and the J gene lost 10 bases, with 22 bases spanning the gap. This CDR3 is 17 amino acids long. CDR1 and CDR2 (germline): MNHEY, SMNVEV (reference sequence). The CDR3 loop is CASSFRLGGARESPLHF. Here the CDR3 DNA reads TGTGCCAGCAGTTTTAGGTTGGGGGGGGCTCGGGAGTCACCCCTCCACTTT.

The chain has TRBV4-3 and TRBJ2-7; unclear D gene. With 0 bases removed from V and 6 bases from J, the gap between germline ends came to 12 bases. The germline CDR1 and CDR2 sequences are LGHNA and YSLEER. The CDR3 spans 14 residues. CDR3 residues: CASSQEVGLAEQYF. The CDR3 nucleotides are TGCGCCAGCAGCCAAGAGGTCGGGTTAGCCGAGCAGTACTTC.

The gene calls are TRBV4-3 and TRBJ1-1, with 7 nucleotides matching TRBD1. This CDR3 contains 17 residues. V dropped 2 bases and J dropped 4; count of bases not matched to a gene: 13. Per germline, CDR1 LGHNA and CDR2 YSLEER. This chain's CDR3 is CASSQRGLGQDVTEAFF. Written as DNA, the CDR3 is TGCGCCAGCAGCCAAAGGGGCTTAGGACAGGACGTCACTGAAGCTTTCTTT.

The V call is TRBV21-1, the J call TRBJ1-2; TRBD1, the table's D call, lacks a check against the DNA. TRBV21-1 is designated a pseudogene. The CDR3 is 15 residues long. DNA for the CDR3: TGTGCCAGCAGCAACGAGGACAGGGTAGGGCATGGCTACACCTTC. Protein product: CASSNEDRVGHGYTF.

This chain joins TRBV3-1 and TRBJ2-1, with 7 bases that match TRBD2. Looked up from germline, CDR1 is LGHDT and CDR2 is YNNKEL (reference sequence). V lost 2 bases to trimming and J lost 4 bases; unmatched junction nucleotides: 2. The length of the CDR3 is 14 residues. The CDR3 spells CASSQLAAYNEQFF. The CDR3 DNA follows: TGTGCCAGCAGCCAACTAGCGGCATACAATGAGCAGTTCTTC.

The V gene is TRBV27, the J gene TRBJ2-1, with TRBD2 matching 9 bases. The trim removed 4 bases at V and 4 bases at J, leaving 11 bases unmatched. CDR3 length: 17 residues. Germline V gives CDR1 MNHEY, CDR2 SMNVEV (reference sequence). The CDR3 DNA reads as TGTGCCAGCAGTTCATCGCGGGGGGGCGGGTTGTACAATGAGCAGTTCTTC. This codes for CASSSSRGGGLYNEQFF.

This clonotype was observed a handful of times. The J gene is TRBJ2-5, the V gene TRBV24-1; D is undetermined. Germline assignment: CDR1 KGHDR and CDR2 SFDVKD. This CDR3 is built from 12 residues. Trimming stripped 1 base from V and 3 bases from J, with 2 bases between. This CDR3 reads CATSDFKETQYF. For the CDR3, the DNA is TGTGCCACCAGTGATTTTAAAGAGACCCAGTACTTC.

The chain has TRBV4-3 and TRBJ2-4, with TRBD2 matching over 10 bases. With V trimmed by 4 bases and J by 0 bases, 12 bases remained unmatched. The CDR3 contains 19 residues. Germline loops: CDR1 LGHNA, CDR2 YSLEER. The CDR3 is CASSPARTSGNTAKNIQYF. The CDR3 bases are TGCGCCAGCAGCCCCGCGAGGACTAGCGGAAACACAGCCAAAAACATTCAGTACTTC.

Ten or more counts support this clonotype. The chain employs TRBV2 and TRBJ2-1; D not resolved. Germline V CDR1 and CDR2: SNHLY, FYNNEI. This CDR3 contains 12 residues. V lost 2 bases to trimming and J lost 8 bases, with 7 bases between them. CDR3 sequence (DNA): TGTGCCAGCAGTGAACAAACGGATGAGCAGTTCTTC. Its protein is CASSEQTDEQFF.

This clonotype has just a few counts. The rearrangement joins TRBV20-1 to TRBJ2-1; D is unresolved. The CDR3 runs to 15 residues. The germline V and J ends were trimmed by 3 bases and 0 bases, with 12 bases remaining between them. In germline, CDR1 is DFQATT, CDR2 SNEGSKA (reference sequence). CDR3 sequence (DNA): TGCAGTGCTAGTACTACTCAAAGCTCCTACAATGAGCAGTTCTTC. The encoded protein is CSASTTQSSYNEQFF.

The chain recombines TRBV3-1 with TRBJ1-2; D call uncertain. V was shortened by 0 bases and J by 5 bases, with 13 bases between the two germline ends. This CDR3 has 15 amino acids. Germline CDR1 LGHDT, CDR2 YNNKEL (reference sequence). The CDR3 DNA follows: TGTGCCAGCAGCCAAGAAACCACGCGGGCATATGGCTACACCTTC. It codes for CASSQETTRAYGYTF. Full variable domain (outside the CDR3, taken from reference TRBV3-1 and TRBJ1-2): DTAVSQTPKYLVTQMGNDKSIKCEQNLGHDTMYWYKQDSKKFLKIMFSYNNKELIINETVPNRFSPKSPDKAHLNLHINSLELGDSAVYFCASSQETTRAYGYTFGSGTRLTVV.

This clonotype turned up a few times. A read error may account for a junction end that differs from germline. The chain uses TRBV20-1 and TRBJ2-7; perhaps TRBD2 as D (5 bases). Per the germline V gene, CDR1 is DFQATT and CDR2 is SNEGSKA (reference sequence). The length of the CDR3 is 15 residues. The CDR3, as DNA: TGCAGTGCTAGGGAACCGGACTGGCTCTCCAACGAGCAGTACTTC. Protein: CSAREPDWLSNEQYF.

The J gene is TRBJ2-7, the V gene TRBV20-1, with D tentatively TRBD1 or TRBD2 (5 bases each). Near its end, the DNA agrees better with TRBJ2-5, so the J call may be wrong. The CDR3 runs to 13 residues. Germline V CDR1 and CDR2: DFQATT, SNEGSKA (reference sequence). CDR3 region: CSARDPFRETQYF. As DNA, the CDR3 is TGCAGTGCCCGGGACCCCTTCCGGGAGACCCAGTACTTC.

With respect to this clonotype: At one of its ends the junction is not consistent with the germline gene, which may arise from a read error. V and J are TRBV25-1 and TRBJ1-1; no definite D call. The germline V gene has CDR1 MGHDK and CDR2 SYGVNS. The CDR3 loop spans 11 amino acids. The CDR3 loop reads CVSLMNTEAFF. In DNA form, the CDR3 reads TGTGTCAGCCTTATGAACACTGAGGCTTTCTTT.

The chain uses TRBV6-5 and TRBJ1-6, with D uncertain. The V and J ends lost 6 bases and 9 bases respectively, with 9 bases between them. The CDR3 is 12 residues long. Germline values: CDR1 MNHEY, CDR2 SVGAGI. In DNA form, the CDR3 reads TGTGCCAGCAGAGAAGGCGGTTCACCCCTCCACTTT. Its protein product is CASREGGSPLHF.

The rearrangement joins TRBV6-5 to TRBJ2-5, with 7 bases identical to TRBD1. Judging by the DNA end, TRBJ2-7 fits better; the J call may be wrong. The CDR3 extends over 15 amino acids. The germline CDR1 and CDR2 sequences are MNHEY and SVGAGI. The CDR3 DNA sequence: TGTGCCAGCAGACTGACAGGGATCGGGCCCCGCGAGCAGTACTTC. It specifies CASRLTGIGPREQYF.